This T cell receptor (beta chain) was captured by sequencing in a study of T cell repertoires in cytomegalovirus infection. Study background: An indication of both CMV infection and matching HLA type came from public TCR beta signatures.

As regards this clonotype: The antigen remains unidentified.

Overall study findings and caveats: Identification of carriers of CMV plus the relevant HLA was achieved through cumulative public TCR beta family frequency. HLA-C-restricted CMV clonotypes gave the most frequent clonotype in two of eight donors.

TCRdb re-called the reads with MiXCR, one entry per CDR3 protein. The sample yields under 10,000 distinct CDR3 sequences, around 54% seen once. The source is a human donor in good health (CMV status not recorded). Some clones in this sample may be carry-over from other donors' samples. The sample consisted of PBMCs, sequenced either directly or after in vitro stimulation (not recorded which).

CDR3: CASSPGARYGYTF. The CDR3 DNA sequence: TGTGCCAGCAGCCCAGGGGCTCGCTATGGCTACACCTTC. This rearrangement joins TRBV7-2 to TRBJ1-2, with D perhaps matching TRBD1 (6 bases). Trimming took 5 bases from V and 4 from J, leaving 11 bases between them. The CDR3 is made up of 13 amino acids. Germline V CDR1 and CDR2: SGHTA, FQGNSA. Full variable domain (missing parts from reference TRBV7-2 and TRBJ1-2): GAGVSQSPSNKVTEKGKDVELRCDPISGHTALYWYRQSLGQGLEFLIYFQGNSAPDKSGLPSDRFSAERTGGSVSTLTIQRTQQEDSAVYLCASSPGARYGYTFGSGTRLTVV.